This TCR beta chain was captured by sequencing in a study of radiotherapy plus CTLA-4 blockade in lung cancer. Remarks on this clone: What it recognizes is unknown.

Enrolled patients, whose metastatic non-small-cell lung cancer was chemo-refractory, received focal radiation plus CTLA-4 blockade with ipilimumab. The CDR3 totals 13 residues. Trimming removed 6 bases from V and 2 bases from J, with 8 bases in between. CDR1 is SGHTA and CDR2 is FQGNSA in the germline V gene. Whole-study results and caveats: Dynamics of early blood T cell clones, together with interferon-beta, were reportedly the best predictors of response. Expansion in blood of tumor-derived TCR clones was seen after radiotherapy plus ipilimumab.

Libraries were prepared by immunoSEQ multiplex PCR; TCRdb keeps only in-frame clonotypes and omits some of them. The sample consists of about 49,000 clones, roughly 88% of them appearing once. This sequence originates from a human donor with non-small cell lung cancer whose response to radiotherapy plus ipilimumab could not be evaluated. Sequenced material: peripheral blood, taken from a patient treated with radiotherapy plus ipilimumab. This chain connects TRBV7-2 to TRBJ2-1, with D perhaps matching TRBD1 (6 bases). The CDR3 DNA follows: TGTGCCAGCAGGCAGGGGACCTACAATGAGCAGTTCTTC. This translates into CASRQGTYNEQFF.